This T cell receptor beta chain was found in a study of blood T cell repertoires in COVID-19. Sequencing used immunoSEQ multiplex PCR; TCRdb keeps in-frame clones, though not all of them. Of approximately 170,000 clones listed, approximately 87% are singletons. The receptor's source is a woman between 50 and 59 years old who had recovered from COVID-19. The sample taken for sequencing was PBMCs or T cells enriched from blood (not recorded which).

In nucleotides, the CDR3 is TGTGCCACCCAAAGCCCCTATGGAGGACCCACAGATACGCAGTATTTT. It translates to CATQSPYGGPTDTQYF. V gene TRBV7-2 combines with J gene TRBJ2-3, with D possibly TRBD2 on 5 matching bases. The CDR3 is made up of 16 amino acids. Germline V gene lookup returns CDR1 SGHTA and CDR2 FQGNSA. The V end was cut by 10 bases, the J end by 2 bases, with 22 bases between.